Listed here are 14 T cell receptor beta chains from one sample, sequenced in a study of T cell clonality in common variable immunodeficiency. Data came from immunoSEQ multiplex PCR; TCRdb stores just in-frame clones and leaves some out. There are 45,000 to 65,000 clones in the sample, none observed a single time. The sequenced sample consisted of peripheral blood mononuclear cells. The receptor source for this set is a person aged 18-69 years in good health.

This clone appeared a few times. This CDR3 reads CASSQGQGNQPQHF. CDR3 bases read: TGTGCCAGCAGCCAAGGACAGGGCAATCAGCCC. The V and J genes are TRBV7-9 and TRBJ1-5; TRBD1 matches 7 bases. From the germline J gene comes the end of the CDR3, since the read stops 3 residues before it. The J segment lost 2 bases and the V segment lost 5 bases, leaving 3 bases of the junction unmatched. Germline V gene sequence: CDR1 SEHNR, CDR2 FQNEAQ (reference sequence). This CDR3 contains 14 residues.

This clone was seen ten or more times. The read comes to an end 3 residues before the CDR3 does, leaving the germline J gene to fill in the end. The chain is built from TRBV5-1 and TRBJ1-1; the D is unclear. The V end lost 0 bases, the J end lost 5 bases, and 11 bases lay between the germline ends. The CDR3 totals 14 residues. Germline V gene sequence: CDR1 SGHRS, CDR2 YFSETQ. CDR3 DNA (partial): TGCGCCAGCAGCTTGGGGACTGCGGAAACTGAA. This encodes CASSLGTAETE. The entire CDR3 reads CASSLGTAETEAFF. Complete variable domain (other parts from reference TRBV5-1 and TRBJ1-1): KAGVTQTPRYLIKTRGQQVTLSCSPISGHRSVSWYQQTPGQGLQFLFEYFSETQRNKGNFPGRFSGRQFSNSRSEMNVSTLELGDSALYLCASSLGTAETEAFFGQGTRLTVV.

A word on this clone: The sequence runs out 3 residues before the end of the CDR3; the remainder is reconstructed from the germline J gene. The V call is TRBV20-1, the J call TRBJ2-7; a weak D match, TRBD1 (5 bases). Germline CDR1 reads DFQATT; CDR2 reads SNEGSKA (reference sequence). Trimming shortened V by 0 bases and J by 2 bases, and 14 bases separated the two germline ends. The length of the CDR3 is 15 residues. The CDR3 DNA, read in part, is TGCAGTGCTAGAGATAGGGTAGGGGCGACCTACGAG. Amino acids: CSARDRVGATYE. Given in full, the CDR3 is CSARDRVGATYEQYF.

This clone was found many times. The read comes to an end 3 residues before the CDR3 does, leaving the germline J gene to fill in the end. This chain joins TRBV6-2 or TRBV6-3 and TRBJ2-3; 11 positions agree with TRBD2. This CDR3 contains 15 residues. Unmatched junction bases numbered 3, after V lost 6 bases and J lost 1 base. The V gene's germline CDR1 is MNHEY and CDR2 SVGEGT. The covered CDR3 bases are TGTGCCAGCAGACTACTAGCGGGGGGCACAGATACG. Its protein product is CASRLLAGGTDT. The entire CDR3 reads CASRLLAGGTDTQYF.

This clone was counted ten times or more. The read gets to within 3 residues of the CDR3 end, and the germline J gene fills in the rest. The V and J genes are TRBV2 and TRBJ2-1; TRBD1 might be the D (6 bases). Germline V gives CDR1 SNHLY, CDR2 FYNNEI. CDR3 length: 15 residues. V was trimmed by 6 bases and J by 0 bases, leaving 12 bases between them. This CDR3 reads CASRPGQLSYNEQFF. CDR3 bases read: TGTGCCAGCAGGCCGGGACAACTCTCCTACAATGAG.

This clone has ten or more counts. The sequenced fragment ends 3 residues before the CDR3 boundary, so the rest is inferred from the germline J gene. The gene calls are TRBV20-1 and TRBJ2-5; perhaps TRBD1 as D (6 bases). Per germline, CDR1 DFQATT and CDR2 SNEGSKA (reference sequence). This CDR3 region has 14 residues. V lost 0 bases and J lost 5, with 13 bases in between. The CDR3 bases that were read are TGCAGTGCTAGAGATCACAGGGTTGAGGAGACC. This gives the protein CSARDHRVEET. The full-length CDR3 reads as CSARDHRVEETQYF.

This clone showed up many times. The DNA ends 3 residues before the CDR3 does, and the rest of the CDR3 is filled in from the germline J gene. V usage is TRBV28 and J usage is TRBJ2-3, with 9 bases fitting TRBD2. The germline gives CDR1 MDHEN, CDR2 SYDVKM. CDR3 size: 16 residues. J was trimmed by 1 base and V by 6 bases; bases with no gene match: 8. The CDR3 is CASRTGRGGGTDTQYF. The sequenced part of the CDR3 DNA is TGTGCCAGCAGGACTGGGCGGGGGGGCGGCACAGATACG.

In its sample, this clone was seen many times. The DNA ends 3 residues before the CDR3 does, and the rest of the CDR3 is filled in from the germline J gene. This chain uses TRBV5-1 with TRBJ2-5; 12 nucleotides align to TRBD2. Losses at the gene ends were 0 bases for V and 4 bases for J; bases not matched to a gene: 1. From germline, CDR1 is SGHRS and CDR2 YFSETQ. This CDR3 is built from 15 residues. The covered CDR3 bases are TGCGCCAGCAGCTTGGCACTAGCGGGAGGAGAGACC. Translating gives CASSLALAGGET. The full CDR3 protein reads CASSLALAGGETQYF.

This clone was observed at least ten times. The CDR3 extends 3 residues past the end of the read, so its final part is completed from the germline J gene. The chain carries TRBV2 and TRBJ2-1; 8 bases map to TRBD2. V lost 10 bases to trimming and J lost 2 bases; unmatched junction nucleotides: 4. Germline CDR1 and CDR2: SNHLY and FYNNEI. The CDR3 totals 13 residues. CDR3 protein: CANRAGAYNEQFF. The covered CDR3 bases are TGTGCCAACCGAGCGGGGGCCTACAATGAG. Variable domain in full (rest from reference TRBV2 and TRBJ2-1): EPEVTQTPSHQVTQMGQEVILRCVPISNHLYFYWYRQILGQKVEFLVSFYNNEISEKSEIFDDQFSVERPDGSNFTLKIRSTKLEDSAMYFCANRAGAYNEQFFGPGTRLTVL.

In this sample, this clone turned up many times. The read terminates 3 residues ahead of where the CDR3 ends, so the germline J gene completes it. The rearrangement joins TRBV19 to TRBJ2-6, with D maybe TRBD1 (7 bases). Germline V gives CDR1 LNHDA, CDR2 SQIVND (reference sequence). The germline V and J ends were trimmed by 7 bases and 8 bases, with 18 bases remaining between them. The CDR3 sequence is 15 residues long. CDR3 bases read: TGTGCCAGTAAGCGGCAGACAGGGAGGCCCAACGTC. It specifies CASKRQTGRPNV. The full-length CDR3 reads as CASKRQTGRPNVLTF.

This clone has only a few counts. The read is 3 residues too short to cover the CDR3 end, so that end is filled in from the germline J gene. V usage is TRBV19 and J usage is TRBJ2-3; 13 bases agree with TRBD2. This CDR3 region has 16 residues. In germline, CDR1 is LNHDA, CDR2 SQIVND (reference sequence). J lost 4 bases, V lost 3 bases, and 4 bases had no gene match. CDR3 bases read: TGTGCCAGTAGTATCCCCACTAGCGGGGGGGCAGATACG. Translated, it gives CASSIPTSGGADT. In full, the CDR3 reads CASSIPTSGGADTQYF.

Concerning this clone: The read stops 3 residues short of the end of the CDR3; the missing end is completed from the germline J gene. J is TRBJ1-1 and V is TRBV7-2; 10 bases align to TRBD1. This CDR3 is 14 amino acids long. Looked up from germline, CDR1 is SGHTA and CDR2 is FQGNSA. The junction had 2 bases not matched to a gene; V was cut back by 3 bases and J by 4 bases. The covered CDR3 bases are TGTGCCAGCAGCTTGGACAGGGGGGGCACTGAA. Protein: CASSLDRGGTE. The whole CDR3 sequence reads CASSLDRGGTEAFF.

This clone was picked up a small number of times. The read ends 3 residues shy of where the CDR3 ends; the end is completed using the germline J gene. The rearrangement uses TRBV7-9 and TRBJ2-7; D perhaps matches TRBD1 (6 bases). The CDR3 covers 13 residues. Germline assignment: CDR1 SEHNR and CDR2 FQNEAQ (reference sequence). V lost 4 bases and J lost 5, with 12 bases in between. CDR3 loop: CASSSGNRDEQYF. Partial CDR3 DNA: TGTGCCAGCAGCTCGGGGAACAGGGACGAG.

This clone was seen only a few times. The CDR3 goes on 3 residues after the read ends, and that part is filled in from the germline J gene. V gene TRBV19 combines with J gene TRBJ1-1, with D perhaps TRBD1 (6 bases). Germline CDR1 and CDR2: LNHDA and SQIVND (reference sequence). The CDR3 contains 14 residues. V lost 5 bases, J lost 1 base, and 11 bases lay in between. CDR3 loop: CASSARGQNTEAFF. The part of the CDR3 DNA that was read is TGTGCCAGTAGTGCTAGGGGACAGAACACTGAA. The whole variable domain, remainder taken from reference TRBV19 and TRBJ1-1, is DGGITQSPKYLFRKEGQNVTLSCEQNLNHDAMYWYRQDPGQGLRLIYYSQIVNDFQKGDIAEGYSVSREKKESFPLTVTSAQKNPTAFYLCASSARGQNTEAFFGQGTRLTVV.